Following are 29 T cell receptor beta chains from one sample sequenced in a study of T cells in women clearing cervical HPV infection. Assay: immunoSEQ multiplex PCR; the TCRdb copy retains only in-frame clones and omits some. The sample totals about 33,000 clones. Sample: blood buffy coat. Every receptor here comes from a woman aged 18 to 75 with a cervical HPV16 infection that either progressed to CIN3+ or cleared (not recorded which).

A remark on this clone: The read comes to an end 3 residues before the CDR3 does, leaving the germline J gene to fill in the end. The chain couples TRBV19 to TRBJ2-3; D is perhaps TRBD1 (5 bases). This CDR3 has 15 amino acids. V was clipped by 3 bases and J by 2 bases, with 12 bases between them. Germline V lookup: CDR1 LNHDA, CDR2 SQIVND (reference sequence). CDR3 in amino acids: CASSIAPGYTDTQYF. The sequenced CDR3 bases are TGTGCCAGTAGTATTGCCCCAGGGTACACAGATACG.

About this clone: Coverage ceases 3 residues before the CDR3 finishes, and the germline J gene fills in the end. The chain recombines TRBV19 with TRBJ1-1; 7 bases fit TRBD1. This CDR3 region has 14 residues. V lost 9 bases to trimming and J lost 1 base; unmatched junction nucleotides: 8. Germline CDR1 LNHDA, CDR2 SQIVND (reference sequence). The sequenced part of the CDR3 DNA is TGTGCCAGCGGACAGGCCTCCCCGAACACTGAA. Its translation is CASGQASPNTE. The entire CDR3 reads CASGQASPNTEAFF.

As to this clone: The read finishes 3 residues shy of the CDR3 end, and the germline J gene is used to complete it. This sample includes further DNA sequences coding for the same CDR3. This chain links TRBV7-9 with TRBJ1-2, with 7 bases aligning to TRBD1. V was clipped by 5 bases and J by 3 bases; unmatched bases: 6. The length of the CDR3 is 14 residues. Germline V gene data show CDR1 as SEHNR and CDR2 as FQNEAQ (reference sequence). CDR3 loop: CASSATGYYYGYTF. The covered CDR3 bases are TGTGCCAGCAGCGCGACAGGGTATTACTATGGC.

Worth noting for this clone: The CDR3 end is not reached by the read, which stops 3 residues before it; the germline J gene fills it in. V and J are TRBV7-9 and TRBJ1-2; 10 nucleotides match TRBD1. This CDR3 spans 13 amino acids. V gave up 4 bases and J gave up 5 bases; unmatched junction bases: 1. CDR1 is SEHNR, CDR2 FQNEAQ, per germline (reference sequence). CDR3 in amino acids: CASSSGQGYGYTF. The sequenced part of the CDR3 DNA is TGTGCCAGCAGCTCGGGACAGGGGTATGGC.

Note on this clone: Read data end 3 residues before the CDR3 end; the end is taken from the germline J gene. The J gene is TRBJ2-1, the V gene TRBV23-1, with 14 bases fitting TRBD2. TRBV23-1 is classed as an ORF, of uncertain function. V shed 7 bases, J shed 4 bases, and the junction held 12 bases outside the gene matches. The CDR3 consists of 18 residues. CDR3 region: CASTTPGLAGECYNEQFF. CDR3 DNA (partial): TGCGCCAGCACTACCCCGGGACTAGCGGGGGAGTGTTACAATGAG.

Concerning this clone itself: The read ends 3 residues shy of where the CDR3 ends; the end is completed using the germline J gene. V is TRBV19 and J is TRBJ1-2; D is unclear. CDR1 is LNHDA and CDR2 is SQIVND in the germline V gene (reference sequence). The CDR3 extends over 13 amino acids. The CDR3 loop reads CASSLSSNYDYTF. CDR3 bases read: TGTGCCAGTAGTCTATCGTCTAACTACGAC.

As concerns this clone: The read terminates 3 residues before the CDR3 end, so the remaining end is supplied by the germline J gene. This sequence joins TRBV2 and TRBJ2-2; 9 bases line up with TRBD1. With V trimmed by 7 bases and J by 7 bases, 13 bases remained unmatched. The CDR3 covers 16 residues. Germline V lookup: CDR1 SNHLY, CDR2 FYNNEI. The CDR3 reads CASTVSGTGIRGELFF. Incomplete CDR3 DNA: TGTGCCAGCACAGTATCCGGGACAGGGATACGCGGGGAG.

A note on this clone: The CDR3 end is not reached by the read, which stops 3 residues before it; the germline J gene fills it in. This sequence joins TRBV7-2 and TRBJ1-4; 9 bases align to TRBD1. The CDR3 covers 14 residues. The V gene end was trimmed by 5 bases and the J gene end by 6 bases; junction bases not matched to a gene: 4. Germline V gene data show CDR1 as SGHTA and CDR2 as FQGNSA. The CDR3 sequence is CASSLDRGDEKLFF. The sequenced CDR3 bases are TGTGCCAGCAGCCTTGACAGGGGGGATGAAAAA. Full variable domain (remainder filled in from reference TRBV7-2 and TRBJ1-4): GAGVSQSPSNKVTEKGKDVELRCDPISGHTALYWYRQSLGQGLEFLIYFQGNSAPDKSGLPSDRFSAERTGGSVSTLTIQRTQQEDSAVYLCASSLDRGDEKLFFGSGTQLSVL.

Note on this clone: The read ends 3 residues shy of where the CDR3 ends; the end is completed using the germline J gene. The V gene is TRBV7-9, the J gene TRBJ1-1; D is perhaps TRBD1 (5 bases). The germline V gene has CDR1 SEHNR and CDR2 FQNEAQ (reference sequence). The germline V and J ends were trimmed by 5 bases and 7 bases, with 17 bases remaining between them. The CDR3 consists of 14 residues. This chain's CDR3 is CASSQNWARDEAFF. The sequenced CDR3 bases are TGTGCCAGCAGCCAAAACTGGGCCAGGGATGAA.

A note on this clone: The CDR3 goes on 3 residues after the read ends, and that part is filled in from the germline J gene. The chain carries TRBV20-1 and TRBJ2-3, with D perhaps matching TRBD1 or TRBD2 (6 bases each). Per the germline V gene, CDR1 is DFQATT and CDR2 is SNEGSKA (reference sequence). Trimming removed 1 base at V and 6 bases at J, with 14 bases between. The CDR3 is made up of 14 amino acids. CDR3 bases read: TGCAGTGCTAGAGGCCCAACAGGGAGGGATACG. Protein: CSARGPTGRDT. The entire CDR3 protein reads CSARGPTGRDTQYF.

For this clone: One junction end does not reproduce the germline sequence, and a read error may be involved. The CDR3 is cut off 3 residues early in the read; its end comes from the germline J gene. J is TRBJ1-3 and V is TRBV4-2, with D perhaps matching TRBD1 (5 bases). The CDR3 covers 15 residues. Germline values: CDR1 LGHNA, CDR2 YNFKEQ. CDR3 protein: CASSQERQSGNTIYF. The part of the CDR3 DNA that was read is TGCGCCAGCAGCCAAGAAAGACAGTCTGGAAACACC.

A remark on this clone: The sequence runs out 3 residues before the end of the CDR3; the remainder is reconstructed from the germline J gene. The genes are TRBV7-9 and TRBJ1-5; D possibly corresponds to TRBD1 (5 bases). Germline assignment: CDR1 SEHNR and CDR2 FQNEAQ (reference sequence). This CDR3 has 13 amino acids. The germline V and J ends were trimmed by 5 bases and 4 bases, with 9 bases remaining between them. CDR3 in amino acids: CASSGRQNQPQHF. The part of the CDR3 DNA that was read is TGTGCCAGCAGCGGCCGACAGAATCAGCCC.

To note about this clone: A junction end diverges from the germline sequence, so it may reflect a read error. The read terminates 3 residues ahead of where the CDR3 ends, so the germline J gene completes it. The V call is TRBV4-2, the J call TRBJ2-3; TRBD2 matches at 12 bases. Germline V CDR1 and CDR2: LGHNA, YNFKEQ. The CDR3 loop spans 16 amino acids. This CDR3 reads CASSQELAGGQDTQYF. The CDR3 DNA, read in part, is TGCGCCAGCAGCCAAGAACTAGCGGGAGGCCAAGATACG.

As for this clone: The read is 3 residues too short to cover the CDR3 end, so that end is filled in from the germline J gene. Other DNA sequences within the sample encode an identical CDR3. The rearrangement uses TRBV5-1 and TRBJ1-1, with unresolved D. This CDR3 has 13 amino acids. Germline V gives CDR1 SGHRS, CDR2 YFSETQ. CDR3 DNA, as far as it was read: TGCGCCAGCGCAGAAGGGTCCCCGGGGTCA. This gives the protein CASAEGSPGS. Given in full, the CDR3 is CASAEGSPGSAFF.

Regarding this clone: The read falls 3 residues short of the CDR3 end, and the missing part is taken from the germline J gene. The rearrangement uses TRBV7-2 and TRBJ2-1; weak D call: TRBD2 (5 bases). The CDR3 runs to 15 residues. The V end lost 1 base, the J end lost 8 bases, and 15 bases lay between the germline ends. The germline CDR1 and CDR2 sequences are SGHTA and FQGNSA. The sequenced part of the CDR3 DNA is TGTGCCAGCAGCTTAGTTGTAGTAGAGGGCCATGAG. Translating gives CASSLVVVEGHE. The complete CDR3 sequence is CASSLVVVEGHEQFF.

About this clone itself: The sequenced fragment ends 3 residues before the CDR3 boundary, so the rest is inferred from the germline J gene. V usage is TRBV19 and J usage is TRBJ2-4; 8 bases are a match to TRBD1. Looked up from germline, CDR1 is LNHDA and CDR2 is SQIVND (reference sequence). This CDR3 is 13 amino acids long. This CDR3 reads CASSQGAVYGQYF. The part of the CDR3 DNA that was read is TGTGCCAGTAGTCAGGGGGCAGTCTATGGT.

As concerns this clone: The read stops 3 residues short of the end of the CDR3; the missing end is completed from the germline J gene. The chain joins TRBV19 to TRBJ2-6; D is possibly TRBD2 (6 bases). Trimming cost V 3 bases and J 4 bases, with 16 bases left between them. The CDR3 length is 17 residues. CDR1 is LNHDA and CDR2 is SQIVND in the germline V gene (reference sequence). CDR3 bases read: TGTGCCAGTAGTATTTTCCAGGGAGGAGGGGGGGCCAACGTC. Its protein product is CASSIFQGGGGANV. The whole CDR3 protein is CASSIFQGGGGANVLTF.

As regards this clone: From the germline J gene comes the end of the CDR3, since the read stops 3 residues before it. J is TRBJ1-5 and V is TRBV6-1, with TRBD1 as a possible D gene (6 bases). The germline V gene has CDR1 MNHNS and CDR2 SASEGT. V was cut by 4 bases and J by 6 bases, with 13 bases left in between. CDR3 length: 14 amino acids. The CDR3 spells CASSGDTRVQPQHF. CDR3 DNA (partial): TGTGCCAGCAGTGGGGACACCCGCGTTCAGCCC.

Details on this clone: The read gets to within 3 residues of the CDR3 end, and the germline J gene fills in the rest. The chain recombines TRBV20-1 with TRBJ2-5, with TRBD2 matching over 12 bases. The CDR3 totals 15 residues. The junction had 7 bases not matched to a gene; V was cut back by 4 bases and J by 4 bases. Germline lookup yields CDR1 DFQATT and CDR2 SNEGSKA (reference sequence). Partial CDR3 DNA: TGCAGTGCTATCCGACTAGCGGGGGACCTAGAGACC. This encodes CSAIRLAGDLET. The complete CDR3 reads CSAIRLAGDLETQYF.

Note on this clone: The sequence runs out 3 residues before the end of the CDR3; the remainder is reconstructed from the germline J gene. The chain has TRBV12-3 or TRBV12-4 and TRBJ2-5, with D possibly being TRBD2 (5 bases). This CDR3 is 13 amino acids long. V lost 5 bases and J 4 bases, leaving 11 bases between the germline ends. CDR3 protein: CASSQDLAETQYF. The part of the CDR3 DNA that was read is TGTGCCAGCAGTCAGGACTTAGCAGAGACC.

For this clone: The CDR3 end is not reached by the read, which stops 3 residues before it; the germline J gene fills it in. V gene TRBV7-7 combines with J gene TRBJ2-5; tentatively, D is TRBD1 (6 bases). Germline CDR1 and CDR2: SSHAT and FNYEAQ (reference sequence). CDR3 length: 13 residues. V was trimmed by 4 bases and J by 2 bases, leaving 8 bases between them. This CDR3 reads CASSSDRQETQYF. The sequenced CDR3 bases are TGTGCCAGCAGCTCCGACAGGCAAGAGACC.

The chain's CDR3 is CSARDRATGVGGYTF. The sequenced part of the CDR3 DNA is TGCAGTGCTAGAGATAGGGCGACAGGGGTCGGGGGC. The J gene is TRBJ1-2, the V gene TRBV20-1; 8 bases match TRBD1. The CDR3 goes on 3 residues after the read ends, and that part is filled in from the germline J gene. The CDR3 is 15 amino acids. Germline V gene lookup returns CDR1 DFQATT and CDR2 SNEGSKA (reference sequence).

As to this clone: The CDR3 end falls 3 residues outside the read, so it is completed with the germline J gene. The gene calls are TRBV12-3 or TRBV12-4 and TRBJ1-4, with TRBD1 identical over 10 bases. J gave up 6 bases and V 4 bases, and 5 bases lay outside the gene matches. The length of the CDR3 is 15 residues. The CDR3 here is CASSSRDRGDEKLFF. The sequenced part of the CDR3 DNA is TGTGCCAGCAGTTCCCGGGACAGGGGTGATGAAAAA.

On this clone: The read halts 3 residues ahead of the CDR3 end, with the missing end drawn from the germline J gene. This chain links TRBV19 with TRBJ2-4; 7 bases are shared with TRBD1. The V gene's germline CDR1 is LNHDA and CDR2 SQIVND (reference sequence). The CDR3 consists of 18 residues. CDR3 residues: CASSKAGTAEFTAYGQYF. Incomplete CDR3 DNA: TGTGCCAGTAGTAAGGCCGGGACAGCCGAATTCACCGCCTATGGT. Full variable domain (rest looked up from reference TRBV19 and TRBJ2-4): DGGITQSPKYLFRKEGQNVTLSCEQNLNHDAMYWYRQDPGQGLRLIYYSQIVNDFQKGDIAEGYSVSREKKESFPLTVTSAQKNPTAFYLCASSKAGTAEFTAYGQYFGAGTRLSVL.

CDR3 in amino acids: CSARDRAGPPVDTQYF. The CDR3 DNA, read in part, is TGCAGTGCTAGAGATCGAGCGGGCCCCCCTGTAGATACC. This chain links TRBV20-1 with TRBJ2-5, with D perhaps TRBD2 (6 bases). The sequenced fragment ends 3 residues before the CDR3 boundary, so the rest is inferred from the germline J gene. From germline, CDR1 is DFQATT and CDR2 SNEGSKA (reference sequence). This CDR3 is 16 amino acids long.

A remark on this clone: Coverage ceases 3 residues before the CDR3 finishes, and the germline J gene fills in the end. The chain combines TRBV19 with TRBJ1-1, with D uncertain. Germline loops: CDR1 LNHDA, CDR2 SQIVND (reference sequence). This CDR3 region has 13 residues. V lost 3 bases and J 6 bases, leaving 11 bases between the germline ends. The CDR3 DNA, read in part, is TGTGCCAGTAGTATCTCTGAGGTCGCTGAA. This sequence encodes CASSISEVAE. The whole CDR3 reads CASSISEVAEAFF. Supplemented by reference TRBV19 and TRBJ1-1, the full variable domain reads DGGITQSPKYLFRKEGQNVTLSCEQNLNHDAMYWYRQDPGQGLRLIYYSQIVNDFQKGDIAEGYSVSREKKESFPLTVTSAQKNPTAFYLCASSISEVAEAFFGQGTRLTVV.

About this clone: The CDR3 is cut off 3 residues early in the read; its end comes from the germline J gene. The rearrangement uses TRBV20-1 and TRBJ2-3, with 8 positions matching TRBD1. The germline CDR1 and CDR2 sequences are DFQATT and SNEGSKA (reference sequence). There are 14 residues in the CDR3. This CDR3 is CSARDGRGHGTQYF. The CDR3 bases that were read are TGCAGTGCTAGAGATGGCAGGGGGCACGGGACG.

Concerning this clone itself: Read sequence stops 3 residues before the CDR3 end, and the germline J gene provides the missing end. The chain combines TRBV2 with TRBJ2-7, with D unclear. CDR3 length: 16 amino acids. In germline, CDR1 is SNHLY, CDR2 FYNNEI. V dropped 7 bases and J dropped 2 bases, with 21 bases sitting between them. The DNA read from the CDR3 is TGTGCCAGCAACTACGTGTCTCGTCGCTATACCTACGAG. As protein: CASNYVSRRYTYE. The whole CDR3 reads CASNYVSRRYTYEQYF.

About this clone: The read stops 3 residues short of the end of the CDR3; the missing end is completed from the germline J gene. The V gene is TRBV2, the J gene TRBJ2-5; weak D call: TRBD2 (6 bases). The ends were cut back, 4 bases at V and 5 bases at J, with 8 bases in the middle. CDR3 size: 12 residues. Germline CDR1 SNHLY, CDR2 FYNNEI. The part of the CDR3 DNA that was read is TGTGCCAGCAGTGTGGCGGGGGAGACC. Translating gives CASSVAGET. Given in full, the CDR3 is CASSVAGETQYF.